Below, 14 T cell receptor beta chains from the same sample are listed, as sequenced in a study of T-cell reconstitution after alpha-beta-depleted transplantation in children. The TCRbeta library incorporated unique molecular identifiers. TCRdb reanalysed the PCR reads using MiXCR and keeps one entry per CDR3 protein. The repertoire holds roughly 570,000 distinct CDR3 sequences, over 25% seen once, with under 45% in the top ten. Source: PBMCs, taken before TCRalphabeta/CD19-depleted stem cell transplant. All receptors come from a boy younger than two with Wiskott-Aldrich syndrome, due to receive a stem cell transplant.

This clonotype showed up just a few times. J is TRBJ2-7 and V is TRBV10-3; TRBD1 matches at 8 bases. Losses at the gene ends were 5 bases for V and 4 bases for J; bases not matched to a gene: 7. CDR3 length: 14 residues. Per germline, CDR1 ENHRY and CDR2 SYGVKD. The CDR3 region has the DNA TGTGCCATCAGTAGACCAGGGGGCGGGTACGAGCAGTACTTC. This gives the protein CAISRPGGGYEQYF.

The V gene is TRBV5-1, the J gene TRBJ2-5; D is undetermined. Germline V gene data show CDR1 as SGHRS and CDR2 as YFSETQ. CDR3 length equals 15 residues. Trimming pared 4 bases from V and 1 base from J, leaving 14 bases between. As DNA, the CDR3 is TGCGCCAGCAGCCACCTTTTGCTCTCCCAAGAGACCCAGTACTTC. It yields the protein CASSHLLLSQETQYF.

This clonotype was recorded a few times. This chain links TRBV2 with TRBJ2-5; 8 bases line up with TRBD1. The ends lost 2 bases at V and 2 bases at J; junction bases unmatched: 10. Per the germline V gene, CDR1 is SNHLY and CDR2 is FYNNEI. The length of the CDR3 is 17 residues. CDR3 amino acids: CASSELRRQGLQETQYF. The CDR3 nucleotides are TGTGCCAGCAGTGAATTGCGGCGACAGGGGCTTCAAGAGACCCAGTACTTC.

The V and J genes are TRBV4-2 and TRBJ2-3; maybe TRBD2 (5 bases). This CDR3 contains 12 residues. Germline CDR1 LGHNA, CDR2 YNFKEQ. V lost 4 bases and J lost 10, with 12 bases in between. CDR3 bases: TGTGCCAGCAGCCCATCGACTAACCCGCAGTATTTT. The encoded protein is CASSPSTNPQYF.

This clonotype was observed a few times. This chain connects TRBV20-1 to TRBJ2-1, with D hard to call. V lost 0 bases to trimming and J lost 3 bases, with 12 bases between them. The CDR3 contains 15 residues. Germline CDR1 and CDR2: DFQATT and SNEGSKA (reference sequence). Here the CDR3 DNA reads TGCAGTGCTAGAGATCGGGCTACAAACTACAATGAGCAGTTCTTC. This translates into CSARDRATNYNEQFF.

The chain links TRBV27 to TRBJ2-2; D remains ambiguous. This CDR3 region has 14 residues. The V and J ends lost 3 bases and 1 base respectively, with 6 bases between them. Germline CDR1 and CDR2: MNHEY and SMNVEV (reference sequence). The chain's CDR3 is CASSFILNTGELFF. CDR3 DNA: TGTGCCAGCAGTTTTATCCTGAACACCGGGGAGCTGTTTTTT.

This clonotype has more than one count but fewer than ten. The chain uses TRBV20-1 and TRBJ2-7; 8 bases agree with TRBD2. The CDR3 runs 21 residues. The germline CDR1 and CDR2 sequences are DFQATT and SNEGSKA (reference sequence). Trimming at V came to 1 base and at J to 1 base, leaving 24 bases not matched to a gene. In DNA, the CDR3 is TGCAGTGCTAGAGGCAGGGGTCGGACTAGCAGCCACCTACGATGGTCCTACGAGCAGTACTTC. Protein sequence: CSARGRGRTSSHLRWSYEQYF.

The CDR3 DNA follows: TGCGCCAGCAGTGAGTCAGGGGGCCCCTACGAGCAGTACTTC. Translation gives CASSESGGPYEQYF. The genes are TRBV10-1 and TRBJ2-7, with TRBD1 matching over 7 bases. The CDR3 loop spans 14 amino acids. Germline V gene data show CDR1 as WNHNN and CDR2 as SYGVQD (reference sequence). The trim removed 0 bases at V and 2 bases at J, leaving 1 base unmatched.

This clonotype was seen only a few times. The rearrangement links TRBV10-3 to TRBJ1-2; no reliable D call. V lost 0 bases, J lost 2 bases, and 7 bases lay in between. Germline V lookup: CDR1 ENHRY, CDR2 SYGVKD. The CDR3 is 14 residues long. CDR3 bases: TGTGCCATCAGTGAGTCCGGAATGAACTATGGCTACACCTTC. Residues: CAISESGMNYGYTF.

Here the CDR3 reads CASSVIAGDTYNEQFF. As DNA, the CDR3 is TGTGCCAGCAGCGTCATAGCGGGAGATACCTACAATGAGCAGTTCTTC. The V and J genes are TRBV7-3 and TRBJ2-1; 9 nucleotides line up with TRBD2. Germline values: CDR1 SGHTA, CDR2 FQGTGA. Unmatched junction bases numbered 7, after V lost 5 bases and J lost 2 bases. The CDR3 runs to 16 residues.

The chain is built from TRBV6-5 and TRBJ2-1, with D possibly TRBD1 on 5 matching bases. CDR1 MNHEY and CDR2 SVGAGI come from the germline V gene. Trimming stripped 2 bases from V and 0 bases from J, with 11 bases between. The CDR3 loop spans 16 amino acids. CDR3 nucleotide sequence: TGTGCCAGCAGTTACGACAGCCCGAGCTCCTACAATGAGCAGTTCTTC. This codes for CASSYDSPSSYNEQFF.

Only a few counts were recorded for this clonotype. The chain is built from TRBV5-1 and TRBJ2-7; 11 bases are shared with TRBD2. The CDR3 consists of 15 residues. The ends lost 2 bases at V and 6 bases at J; junction bases unmatched: 7. Germline loops: CDR1 SGHRS, CDR2 YFSETQ. The chain's CDR3 is CASSLGTSGIGEQYF. CDR3 DNA: TGCGCCAGCAGCTTAGGGACTAGCGGCATCGGCGAGCAGTACTTC.

This chain joins TRBV10-1 and TRBJ2-7, with TRBD1 matching over 10 bases. V dropped 8 bases and J dropped 5; count of bases not matched to a gene: 6. CDR1 and CDR2 from the germline V gene are WNHNN and SYGVQD (reference sequence). This CDR3 comprises 13 residues. The CDR3 bases are TGCGCCAGCGGGGGACAGGGGAGACACGAGCAGTACTTC. It encodes CASGGQGRHEQYF.

This chain connects TRBV4-2 to TRBJ2-2, with 7 bases that match TRBD2. CDR1 is LGHNA, CDR2 YNFKEQ, per germline. This CDR3 region has 18 residues. Losses at the gene ends were 8 bases for V and 6 bases for J; bases not matched to a gene: 21. In DNA form, the CDR3 reads TGTGCCAGCCAACCCACGGGCGGGAGCCTAATCTGGTCCGGGGAGCTGTTTTTT. As protein: CASQPTGGSLIWSGELFF.